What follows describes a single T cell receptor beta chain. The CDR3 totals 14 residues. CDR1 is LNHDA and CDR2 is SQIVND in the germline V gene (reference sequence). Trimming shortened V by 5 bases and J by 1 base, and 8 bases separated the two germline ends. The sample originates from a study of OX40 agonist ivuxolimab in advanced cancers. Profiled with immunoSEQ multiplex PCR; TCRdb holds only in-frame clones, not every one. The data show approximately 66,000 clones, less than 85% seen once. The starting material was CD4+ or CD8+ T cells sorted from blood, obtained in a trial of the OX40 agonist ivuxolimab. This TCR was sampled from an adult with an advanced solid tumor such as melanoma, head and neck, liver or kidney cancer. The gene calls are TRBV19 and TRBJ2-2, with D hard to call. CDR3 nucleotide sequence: TGTGCCAGTAGTGTTTCAAGGAACACCGGGGAGCTGTTTTTT. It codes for CASSVSRNTGELFF.